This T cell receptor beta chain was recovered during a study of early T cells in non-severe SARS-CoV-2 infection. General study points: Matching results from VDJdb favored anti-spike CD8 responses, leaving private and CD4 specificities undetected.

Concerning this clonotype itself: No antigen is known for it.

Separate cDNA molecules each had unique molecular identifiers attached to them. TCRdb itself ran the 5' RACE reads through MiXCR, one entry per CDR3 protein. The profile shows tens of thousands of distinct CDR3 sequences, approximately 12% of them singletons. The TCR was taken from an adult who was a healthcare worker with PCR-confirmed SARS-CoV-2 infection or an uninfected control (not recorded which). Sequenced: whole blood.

In nucleotides, the CDR3 is TGTGCCAGCAGTTTATTTGGAGCCGGGACGGTGACAGATACGCAGTATTTT. Encoded protein: CASSLFGAGTVTDTQYF. This chain uses TRBV27 with TRBJ2-3; D possibly matches TRBD1 or TRBD2 (5 bases each). Germline CDR1 MNHEY, CDR2 SMNVEV (reference sequence). V was cut by 1 base and J by 3 bases, with 17 bases left in between. The CDR3 is 17 amino acids.